The source of this T cell receptor (beta chain) is a study of T cells in tuberculosis. Across the study: Samples predate treatment or fall within its first 7 days.

Sequencing used immunoSEQ multiplex PCR; TCRdb keeps in-frame clones, though not all of them. The table records about 33,000 clones, about 90% of them present only once. A word on this clone: Its antigen is currently unknown.

The time point denotes: new active TB diagnosis, blood taken before or within 7 days of starting treatment. Positive smear microscopy and/or M. tuberculosis culture confirmed active disease. Germline CDR1 reads MNHNY; CDR2 reads SVGAGI (reference sequence). Losses at the gene ends were 4 bases for V and 6 bases for J; bases not matched to a gene: 8. The CDR3 is 14 amino acids. Study results and limitations: Active tuberculosis alpha repertoires lay closer to GMM-specific TCRs than controls'.

The receptor was isolated from an adult with tuberculosis. V gene TRBV6-6 combines with J gene TRBJ2-7, with 8 bases matching TRBD1. This material consisted of PBMCs, taken at tuberculosis diagnosis. In nucleotides, the CDR3 is TGTGCCAGCAGTTCCGTTCCTACAGGGGGCGAGCAGTACTTC. Its protein product is CASSSVPTGGEQYF.